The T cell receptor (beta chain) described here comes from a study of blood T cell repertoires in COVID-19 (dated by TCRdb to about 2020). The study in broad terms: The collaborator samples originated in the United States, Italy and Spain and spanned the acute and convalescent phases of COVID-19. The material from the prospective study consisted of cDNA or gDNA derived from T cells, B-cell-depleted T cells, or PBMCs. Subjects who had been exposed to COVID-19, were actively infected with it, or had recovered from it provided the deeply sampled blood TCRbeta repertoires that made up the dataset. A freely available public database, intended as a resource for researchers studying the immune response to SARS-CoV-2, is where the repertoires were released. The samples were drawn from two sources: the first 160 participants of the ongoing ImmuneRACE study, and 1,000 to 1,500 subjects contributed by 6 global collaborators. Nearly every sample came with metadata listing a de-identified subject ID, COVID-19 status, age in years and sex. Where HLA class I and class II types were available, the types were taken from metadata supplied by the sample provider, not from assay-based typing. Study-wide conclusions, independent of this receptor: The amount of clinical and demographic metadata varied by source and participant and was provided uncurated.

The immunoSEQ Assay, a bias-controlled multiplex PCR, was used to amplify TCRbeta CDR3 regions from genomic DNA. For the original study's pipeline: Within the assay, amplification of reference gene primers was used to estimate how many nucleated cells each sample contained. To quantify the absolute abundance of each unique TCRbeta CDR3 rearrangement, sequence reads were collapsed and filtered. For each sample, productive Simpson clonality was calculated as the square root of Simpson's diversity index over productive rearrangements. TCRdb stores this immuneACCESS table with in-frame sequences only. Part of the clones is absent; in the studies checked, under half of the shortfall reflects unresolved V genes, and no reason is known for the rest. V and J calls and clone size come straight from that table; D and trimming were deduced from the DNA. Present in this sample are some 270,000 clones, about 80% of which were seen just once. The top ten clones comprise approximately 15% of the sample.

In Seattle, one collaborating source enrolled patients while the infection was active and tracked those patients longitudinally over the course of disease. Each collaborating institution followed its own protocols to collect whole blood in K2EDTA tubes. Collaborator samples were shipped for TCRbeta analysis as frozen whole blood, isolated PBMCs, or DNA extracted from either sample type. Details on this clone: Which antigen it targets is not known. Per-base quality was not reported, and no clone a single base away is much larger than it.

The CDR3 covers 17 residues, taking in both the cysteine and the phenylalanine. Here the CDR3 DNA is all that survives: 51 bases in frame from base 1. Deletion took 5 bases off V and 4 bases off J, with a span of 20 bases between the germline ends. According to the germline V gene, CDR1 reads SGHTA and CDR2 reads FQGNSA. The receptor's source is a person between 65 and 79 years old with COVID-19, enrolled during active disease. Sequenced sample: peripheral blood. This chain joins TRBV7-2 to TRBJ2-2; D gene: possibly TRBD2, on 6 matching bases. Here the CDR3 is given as CASSGLRTTSVTGELFF. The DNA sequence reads TGTGCCAGCAGCGGCCTCAGGACTACCTCCGTCACCGGGGAGCTGTTTTTT.